One T cell receptor beta chain is described in this entry. What it recognizes is unknown. Sequencing was performed with immunoSEQ multiplex PCR; in TCRdb, only in-frame clones are kept and a portion is missing. The table has roughly 410,000 clones, 96% seen once. The data were obtained in a study of shared clonotypes between healthy human individuals. V lost 5 bases and J 1 base, leaving 8 bases between the germline ends. From germline, CDR1 is SEHNR and CDR2 FQNEAQ (reference sequence). CDR3 length equals 13 residues. Study-wide results and caveats: The low donor count limited represented genetic and exposure-history diversity.

The chain uses TRBV7-9 and TRBJ1-2; D is uncertain. Sequencing was carried out using memory CD8+ T cells sorted from blood. Subset noted: CD45RO+ cells pooled with CCR7-negative TemRA cells. The source of this sequence is a man aged 30-40 years in good health. The DNA for the CDR3 is TGTGCCAGCAGCCCCTCTATTAACTATGGCTACACCTTC. Its translation: CASSPSINYGYTF.